These 13 T cell receptor beta chains were sequenced from one sample in a study of T cells after yellow fever vaccination. One entry per CDR3 protein, called by TCRdb with MiXCR from the 5' RACE reads. The table shows just under 600,000 distinct CDR3 sequences, with approximately 13% occurring only once. The specimen comprised PBMCs, sampled on the day of the yellow fever booster vaccination. The receptors derive from a man aged 25 to 40 who received the YFV17D yellow fever vaccine.

The chain links TRBV20-1 to TRBJ2-4; a possible D gene is TRBD2 (6 bases). The V end was cut by 3 bases, the J end by 2 bases, with 20 bases between. This CDR3 has 17 amino acids. CDR1 and CDR2 (germline): DFQATT, SNEGSKA (reference sequence). As DNA, the CDR3 is TGCAGTGCTAGCGTACGGGAGCGGGCCTCGTCCAAAAACATTCAGTACTTC. Encoded protein: CSASVRERASSKNIQYF.

This chain connects TRBV24-1 to TRBJ2-7, with 12 bases identical to TRBD1. Trimming removed 9 bases from V and 4 bases from J; junction bases left unmatched: 3. This CDR3 spans 13 amino acids. In germline, CDR1 is KGHDR, CDR2 SFDVKD. DNA for the CDR3: TGTGCCACCGGGGGACAGGGGGCGTACGAGCAGTACTTC. Residues: CATGGQGAYEQYF.

This clonotype appeared a few times. The V call is TRBV19, the J call TRBJ2-3, with D uncertain. CDR1 is LNHDA and CDR2 is SQIVND in the germline V gene (reference sequence). The CDR3 is 11 amino acids. V was cut by 3 bases and J by 5 bases, with 3 bases left in between. The CDR3 here is CASSMEDTQYF. CDR3 sequence (DNA): TGTGCCAGTAGTATGGAAGATACGCAGTATTTT.

Only a few counts were recorded for this clonotype. CDR3 amino acids: CASSQGPLGTRRTDTQYF. DNA for the CDR3: TGCGCCAGCAGCCAAGGGCCTCTCGGGACGCGCCGCACAGATACGCAGTATTTT. V and J are TRBV4-3 and TRBJ2-3; D may be TRBD1 or TRBD2 (5 bases each). The CDR3 has 18 amino acids. Per germline, CDR1 LGHNA and CDR2 YSLEER. V gave up 1 base and J gave up 1 base, with 18 bases separating them.

This chain links TRBV19 with TRBJ2-3; D is perhaps TRBD2 (5 bases). The CDR3 is made up of 14 amino acids. Germline-derived CDR1 and CDR2 are LNHDA and SQIVND (reference sequence). The germline V and J ends were trimmed by 3 bases and 4 bases, with 11 bases remaining between them. The CDR3 DNA follows: TGTGCCAGTAGTATGGTGGGAGACCCAGATACGCAGTATTTT. This gives the protein CASSMVGDPDTQYF.

This clonotype was detected only a few times. This chain uses TRBV24-1 with TRBJ2-3; 7 positions agree with TRBD2. The ends lost 2 bases at V and 2 bases at J; junction bases unmatched: 6. This CDR3 has 16 residues. Per the germline V gene, CDR1 is KGHDR and CDR2 is SFDVKD. This CDR3 is CATSDSLAKSTDTQYF. CDR3 bases: TGTGCCACCAGTGATTCACTAGCGAAATCCACAGATACGCAGTATTTT.

The chain employs TRBV7-8 and TRBJ2-5, with TRBD2 identical over 8 bases. Germline-derived CDR1 and CDR2 are SGHVS and FQNEAQ. CDR3 length equals 16 residues. The ends lost 1 base at V and 5 bases at J; junction bases unmatched: 9. The CDR3, as DNA: TGTGCCAGCAGCTTAGAATGGTCCGGGACTAGGGAGACCCAGTACTTC. Protein sequence: CASSLEWSGTRETQYF.

This clonotype was counted only a few times. CDR3 in amino acids: CASSQALQGNLLYEQYF. CDR3 in DNA: TGCGCCAGCAGCCAAGCCCTACAGGGTAATTTATTGTACGAGCAGTACTTC. This rearrangement joins TRBV4-3 to TRBJ2-7; TRBD1 might be the D (6 bases). This CDR3 has 17 residues. The germline V and J ends were trimmed by 1 base and 4 bases, with 20 bases remaining between them. Germline V gives CDR1 LGHNA, CDR2 YSLEER.

This clonotype has just a few counts. J is TRBJ2-3 and V is TRBV4-3; tentative D call: TRBD2 (5 bases). Trimming shortened V by 4 bases and J by 7 bases, and 21 bases separated the two germline ends. Looked up from germline, CDR1 is LGHNA and CDR2 is YSLEER. The CDR3 contains 16 residues. The CDR3 DNA sequence: TGCGCCAGCAGCCGGGGAATGGGAGCCAAGGTACATACGCAGTATTTT. Its protein product is CASSRGMGAKVHTQYF.

V usage is TRBV19 and J usage is TRBJ2-3; D is undetermined. This CDR3 region has 14 residues. Germline loops: CDR1 LNHDA, CDR2 SQIVND (reference sequence). Trimming left V 1 base short and J 0 bases short, with 5 bases between. CDR3 DNA sequence: TGTGCCAGTAGTATAGCCAGGAGCACAGATACGCAGTATTTT. This sequence encodes CASSIARSTDTQYF.

This clonotype was counted only a few times. J is TRBJ1-6 and V is TRBV4-3; a weak D match, TRBD1 (5 bases). Germline V gives CDR1 LGHNA, CDR2 YSLEER. The CDR3 runs to 16 residues. The V end lost 1 base, the J end lost 6 bases, and 13 bases lay between the germline ends. Here the CDR3 DNA reads TGCGCCAGCAGCCAAGTCCAGGGAATTCGTAATTCACCCCTCCACTTT. This sequence encodes CASSQVQGIRNSPLHF.

This chain joins TRBV20-1 and TRBJ2-5, with D unclear. This CDR3 contains 12 residues. The V end was cut by 2 bases, the J end by 5 bases, with 9 bases between. Germline V gene sequence: CDR1 DFQATT, CDR2 SNEGSKA (reference sequence). The CDR3 nucleotides are TGCAGTGCTAGAACGATCGGGGAGACCCAGTACTTC. Amino acid sequence: CSARTIGETQYF.

This chain connects TRBV12-3 or TRBV12-4 to TRBJ1-5; the D gene is possibly TRBD1 (6 bases). The CDR3 consists of 14 residues. V gave up 6 bases and J gave up 5 bases, with 14 bases separating them. Here the CDR3 reads CASSPTGYDQPQHF. DNA of the CDR3: TGTGCCAGCAGCCCCACAGGGTATGATCAGCCCCAGCATTTT.